Listed below are T cell receptor beta chains from one sample, sequenced in a study of vaccination and CD4 T cells after COVID-19. TCRdb itself ran the PCR reads through MiXCR, one entry per CDR3 protein. The sample has tens of thousands of distinct CDR3 sequences; 50% to 70% are singletons. The sequences come from CD4+ T cells from blood, collected before SARS-CoV-2 vaccination. The receptor source for this set is a human donor who had recovered from COVID-19. The CDR3 runs from the conserved cysteine through the conserved F or W.

v_gene: TRBV20-1
j_gene: TRBJ2-5
CDR3aa: CSARMVIVLAGNGETQYF

v_gene: TRBV6-5
j_gene: TRBJ1-3
CDR3aa: CASSWDSSGNTIYF

v_gene: TRBV6-5
j_gene: TRBJ2-2
CDR3aa: CASSYGAENTGELFF

v_gene: TRBV11-2
j_gene: TRBJ1-1
CDR3aa: CASSLDHSEAFF

v_gene: TRBV6-1
j_gene: TRBJ1-5
CDR3aa: CASRPDGAGQPQHF

v_gene: TRBV7-3
j_gene: TRBJ2-5
CDR3aa: CASSLGGLETQYF

v_gene: TRBV10-3
j_gene: TRBJ2-1
CDR3aa: CAISGTGTTTNEQFF

v_gene: TRBV20-1
j_gene: TRBJ2-7
CDR3aa: CSARALPEGGPYEQYF

v_gene: TRBV28
j_gene: TRBJ2-3
CDR3aa: CASRPTILKVEGTDTQYF

v_gene: TRBV27
j_gene: TRBJ2-3
CDR3aa: CASSSSQGRADTQYF

v_gene: TRBV6-1
j_gene: TRBJ2-1
CDR3aa: CASSETGLAEYNEQFF

v_gene: TRBV27
j_gene: TRBJ2-1
CDR3aa: CASSLSSGALREQFF

v_gene: TRBV7-9
j_gene: TRBJ1-5
CDR3aa: CASSHGRVGNQPQHF

v_gene: TRBV20-1
j_gene: TRBJ1-5
CDR3aa: CSAPDRAGNQPQHF

v_gene: TRBV20-1
j_gene: TRBJ2-3
CDR3aa: CSARAGVADTQYF

v_gene: TRBV20-1
j_gene: TRBJ2-7
CDR3aa: CSARDWLGGIRYEQYF

v_gene: TRBV19
j_gene: TRBJ2-5
CDR3aa: CASSKNRGQETQYF

v_gene: TRBV20-1
j_gene: TRBJ1-2
CDR3aa: CSARVEGANYGYTF

v_gene: TRBV5-1
j_gene: TRBJ2-5
CDR3aa: CASSSEGRGQETQYF

v_gene: TRBV20-1
j_gene: TRBJ2-7
CDR3aa: CSASRDRTGEQYF

v_gene: TRBV6-1
j_gene: TRBJ2-5
CDR3aa: CASSGAETQYF

v_gene: TRBV6-1
j_gene: TRBJ1-5
CDR3aa: CASSQGSTSNQPQHF

v_gene: TRBV10-3
j_gene: TRBJ2-5
CDR3aa: CAMGGLANIQETQYF

v_gene: TRBV19
j_gene: TRBJ1-5
CDR3aa: CASSITPLGDRGWNQPHHF

v_gene: TRBV24-1
j_gene: TRBJ2-2
CDR3aa: CATSPDGTGELFF

v_gene: TRBV6-1
j_gene: TRBJ2-7
CDR3aa: CASSTLGRERDEQYF

v_gene: TRBV7-9
j_gene: TRBJ2-4
CDR3aa: CASSLGFLDQRDIQYF

v_gene: TRBV20-1
j_gene: TRBJ2-7
CDR3aa: CSARAPGSSELIYEQYF

v_gene: TRBV20-1
j_gene: TRBJ2-4
CDR3aa: CSASPRGKNIQYF

v_gene: TRBV6-1
j_gene: TRBJ2-1
CDR3aa: CASSPPLAGVGEQFF

v_gene: TRBV20-1
j_gene: TRBJ2-3
CDR3aa: CSAILAGAGTDTQYF

v_gene: TRBV7-9
j_gene: TRBJ1-2
CDR3aa: CASSHPIEGLDYGYTF

v_gene: TRBV24-1
j_gene: TRBJ2-5
CDR3aa: CATSDLFRPETQYF

v_gene: TRBV28
j_gene: TRBJ2-6
CDR3aa: CASRDLAGGLGANVLTF